The rows below give T cell receptor beta chains drawn from one sample of a study of blood T cell repertoires in COVID-19. The method was immunoSEQ multiplex PCR; TCRdb's version includes in-frame clones alone and lacks a portion of them. The sample has 150,000 to 200,000 clones; about 81% are singletons. Sequenced: peripheral blood. Receptors were obtained from a woman older than 75 with COVID-19, enrolled during active disease. CDR3s include the opening cysteine and the closing phenylalanine or tryptophan. A D gene is named only where the DNA matches it firmly. Rows give clone size only sometimes, using once, few, many, or a class for an expanded clone.

clone_size	d_call	v_call	j_call	cdr3_nt	cdr3_aa
NA	TRBD2	TRBV2	TRBJ2-5	TGTGCCAGCAGACAAAATAGCGGGAGGGCGGGGACCCAGTACTTC	CASRQNSGRAGTQYF
few	NA	TRBV3-1/TRBV3-2	TRBJ1-3	TGTGCCAGCAGCCAGAGGTTCGGCAGCTCTGGAAACACCATATATTTT	CASSQRFGSSGNTIYF
once	TRBD2	TRBV9	TRBJ2-3	TGTGCCAGCAGCGCGGGACTAGCGGCGATCATAGATACGCAGTATTTT	CASSAGLAAIIDTQYF
NA	NA	TRBV11-3	TRBJ2-7	TGTGCCAGCAGCTCAGGCATATCCTACGAGCAGTACTTC	CASSSGISYEQYF
NA	NA	TRBV4-3	TRBJ2-7	TGCGCCAGCAGCCAAGGTGTATTCCCTCCTATTGAGCAGTACTTC	CASSQGVFPPIEQYF
NA	TRBD2	TRBV29-1	TRBJ2-5	TGCAGCGCCTTCGGACTAGCGGAGAATCAAGAGACCCAGTACTTC	CSAFGLAENQETQYF
NA	NA	TRBV3-1/TRBV3-2	TRBJ2-4	TGTGCCAGCAGCCCCGGACAGAGACAGTACTTC	CASSPGQRQYF
NA	TRBD1	TRBV18	TRBJ2-7	TGTGCCAGCTCACGCTCACAGGGGGGCTATTATGAGGGGCAGTACTTC	CASSRSQGGYYEGQYF
NA	TRBD2	TRBV28	TRBJ2-3	TGTGCCAGCAGTCTCGGACTAGCGGGAGGGCGGGGTATAGATACGCAGTATTTT	CASSLGLAGGRGIDTQYF
NA	NA	TRBV7-9	TRBJ1-1	TGTGCCAGCAGCTTACCCCAGAACACTGAAGCTTTCTTT	CASSLPQNTEAFF
NA	TRBD1	TRBV24-1	TRBJ2-3	TGTGCCACCAGTGGCCACAGGGGTGGGGCCACAGATACGCAGTATTTT	CATSGHRGGATDTQYF
NA	NA	TRBV6-2/TRBV6-3	TRBJ1-6	TGTGCCAGCAGTTACTCAGGGGAATATAATTCACCCCTCCACTTT	CASSYSGEYNSPLHF